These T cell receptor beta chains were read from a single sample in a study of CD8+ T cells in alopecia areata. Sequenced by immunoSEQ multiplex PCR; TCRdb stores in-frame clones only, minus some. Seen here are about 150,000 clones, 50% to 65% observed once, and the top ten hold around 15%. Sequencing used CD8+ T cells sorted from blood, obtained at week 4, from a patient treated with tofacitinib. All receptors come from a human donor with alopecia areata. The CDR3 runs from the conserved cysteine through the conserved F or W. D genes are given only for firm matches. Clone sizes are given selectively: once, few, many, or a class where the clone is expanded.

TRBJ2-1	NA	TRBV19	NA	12	CASSWMVGEQFF	TGTGCCAGTAGTTGGATGGTGGGTGAGCAGTTCTTC
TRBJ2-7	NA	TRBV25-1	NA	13	CASAAAGSYEQYF	TGTGCCAGCGCGGCCGCAGGATCCTACGAGCAGTACTTC
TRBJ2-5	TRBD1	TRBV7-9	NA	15	CASSYGQGVKETQYF	TGTGCCAGCAGCTATGGACAGGGAGTAAAAGAGACCCAGTACTTC
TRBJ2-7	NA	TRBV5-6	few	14	CASSSGTNSYEQYF	TGTGCCAGCAGCTCCGGGACCAACTCCTACGAGCAGTACTTC
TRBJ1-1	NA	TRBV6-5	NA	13	CASSYSEGQEAFF	TGTGCCAGCAGTTACTCAGAGGGACAAGAAGCTTTCTTT
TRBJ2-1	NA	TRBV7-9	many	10	CASSYNEQFF	TGTGCCAGCAGCTACAATGAGCAGTTCTTC
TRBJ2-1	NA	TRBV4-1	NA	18	CASSQAQRTEGRGNEQFF	TGCGCCAGCAGCCAAGCCCAACGGACAGAGGGGCGTGGCAATGAGCAGTTCTTC
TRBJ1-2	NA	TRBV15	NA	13	CATFDSPNYGYTF	TGTGCCACCTTTGACAGCCCTAACTATGGCTACACCTTC
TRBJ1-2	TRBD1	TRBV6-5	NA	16	CASSYGPQGVVYGYTF	TGTGCCAGCAGTTACGGACCCCAGGGGGTTGTCTACGGCTACACCTTC
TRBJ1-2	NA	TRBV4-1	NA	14	CASSQTGTLYGYTF	TGCGCCAGCAGCCAGACCGGGACCCTATATGGCTACACCTTC
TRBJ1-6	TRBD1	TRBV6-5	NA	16	CASSYLGTGLNSPLHF	TGTGCCAGCAGTTATCTCGGGACAGGGCTTAATTCACCCCTCCACTTT
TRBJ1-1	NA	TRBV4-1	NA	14	CASSHLGLDTEAFF	TGCGCCAGCAGCCACCTCGGGTTAGACACTGAAGCTTTCTTT
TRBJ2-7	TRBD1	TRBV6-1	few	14	CASSGRGQNYEQYF	TGTGCCAGCAGTGGCAGGGGACAGAACTACGAGCAGTACTTC
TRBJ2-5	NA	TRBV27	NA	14	CASSPVGTQETQYF	TGTGCCAGCAGTCCCGTCGGGACCCAAGAGACCCAGTACTTC
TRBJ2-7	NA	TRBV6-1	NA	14	CASRHRIGAYEQYF	TGTGCCAGCAGACACAGGATAGGGGCCTACGAGCAGTACTTC
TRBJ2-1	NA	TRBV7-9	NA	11	CATLVGNLRFF	TGTGCCACCTTAGTTGGGAATCTGAGGTTCTTC
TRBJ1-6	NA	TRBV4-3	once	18	CASSQDSPGLKGDSPLHF	TGCGCCAGCAGCCAAGATTCCCCCGGACTGAAAGGAGATTCACCCCTCCACTTT
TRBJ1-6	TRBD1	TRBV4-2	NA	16	CASSQDPGQGNSPLHF	TGTGCCAGCAGCCAAGATCCGGGACAGGGTAATTCACCCCTCCACTTT
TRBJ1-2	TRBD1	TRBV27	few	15	CASSWTGAFLYGYTF	TGTGCCAGCAGTTGGACAGGGGCGTTCCTCTATGGCTACACCTTC
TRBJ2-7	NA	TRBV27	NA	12	CASSEGGHEQYF	TGTGCCAGCTCCGAAGGGGGGCACGAGCAGTACTTC
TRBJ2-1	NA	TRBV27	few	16	CASSRPGGVSYNEQFF	TGTGCCAGCAGTAGGCCAGGGGGGGTCTCCTACAATGAGCAGTTCTTC
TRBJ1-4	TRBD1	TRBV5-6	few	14	CASVLTGVDEKLFF	TGTGCCAGCGTTCTTACAGGGGTGGATGAAAAACTGTTTTTT
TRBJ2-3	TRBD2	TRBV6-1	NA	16	CASSALRGARTDTQYF	TGTGCCAGCAGTGCCCTGCGGGGGGCTCGCACAGATACGCAGTATTTT
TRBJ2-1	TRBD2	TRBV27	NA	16	CASSLLLAGGTNEQFF	TGTGCCAGCAGTTTACTACTAGCGGGGGGGACCAATGAGCAGTTCTTC
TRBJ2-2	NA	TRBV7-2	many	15	CASSFLGRNTGELFF	TGTGCCAGCAGCTTTTTGGGACGTAACACCGGGGAGCTGTTTTTT
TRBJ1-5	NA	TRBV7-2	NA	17	CASSLAWPGARYQPQHF	TGTGCCAGCAGCTTAGCGTGGCCGGGGGCTAGATATCAGCCCCAGCATTTT
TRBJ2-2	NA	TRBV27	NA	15	CASSFMAGLAGELFF	TGTGCCAGCAGTTTTATGGCAGGGTTAGCCGGGGAGCTGTTTTTT
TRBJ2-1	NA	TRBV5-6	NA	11	CASILGGEQFF	TGTGCCAGCATCCTCGGGGGCGAGCAGTTCTTC
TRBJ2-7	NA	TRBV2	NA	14	CASSSGGDGNEQYF	TGTGCCAGCAGTTCCGGGGGCGACGGGAACGAGCAGTACTTC
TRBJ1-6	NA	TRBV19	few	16	CASSIDPGPDVGPLHF	TGTGCCAGTAGTATAGACCCGGGACCCGATGTGGGACCCCTCCACTTT
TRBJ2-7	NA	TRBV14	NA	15	CASSHFNGTRYEQYF	TGTGCCAGCAGCCACTTTAACGGGACAAGATACGAGCAGTACTTC
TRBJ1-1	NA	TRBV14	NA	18	CASSQGYRTGKLNTEAFF	TGTGCCAGCAGCCAAGGGTACCGGACGGGAAAATTGAACACTGAAGCTTTCTTT